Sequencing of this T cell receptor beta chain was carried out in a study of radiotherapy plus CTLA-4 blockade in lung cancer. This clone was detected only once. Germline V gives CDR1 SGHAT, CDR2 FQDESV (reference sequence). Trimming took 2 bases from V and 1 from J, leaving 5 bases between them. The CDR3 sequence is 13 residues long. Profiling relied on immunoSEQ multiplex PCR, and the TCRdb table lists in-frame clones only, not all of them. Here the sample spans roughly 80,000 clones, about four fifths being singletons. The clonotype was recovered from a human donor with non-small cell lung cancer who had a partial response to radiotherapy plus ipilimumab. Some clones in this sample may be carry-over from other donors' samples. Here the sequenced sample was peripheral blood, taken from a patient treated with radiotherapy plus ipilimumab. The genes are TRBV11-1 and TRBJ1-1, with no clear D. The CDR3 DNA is TGTGCCAGCAGCTTAAGGAGGAACACTGAAGCTTTCTTT. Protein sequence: CASSLRRNTEAFF.